The 29 T cell receptor beta chains reported below all come from one sample, sequenced in a study of T-cell reconstitution after alpha-beta-depleted transplantation in children. Molecular barcoding with unique molecular identifiers was used for the TCRbeta library. TCRdb independently ran MiXCR on the PCR reads; one entry per CDR3 protein. Of around 300,000 distinct CDR3 sequences in the sample, approximately 23% were seen once. The source material was PBMCs, mostly from graft donor cells, sampled 180 days after TCRalphabeta/CD19-depleted stem cell transplant. The receptors were sampled from a male patient under 18 who had a stem cell transplant for acute lymphoblastic leukemia, so the T cells may come from the graft donor.

Only a few counts were recorded for this clonotype. CDR3 nucleotide sequence: TGTGCCAGCAGAGGGGGGGGATACCAAGAGACCCAGTACTTC. This translates into CASRGGGYQETQYF. This chain uses TRBV7-9 with TRBJ2-5; possible D gene TRBD2, 7 bases. This CDR3 spans 14 amino acids. Deletions cut 6 bases from V and 0 bases from J, with 11 bases between. Germline-derived CDR1 and CDR2 are SEHNR and FQNEAQ (reference sequence).

The gene calls are TRBV5-5 and TRBJ2-4; the match to TRBD1 covers 10 bases. The germline V gene encodes CDR1 SGHKS and CDR2 YYEKEE (reference sequence). The V gene end was trimmed by 4 bases and the J gene end by 8 bases; junction bases not matched to a gene: 15. This CDR3 comprises 17 residues. CDR3 sequence reads: CASSLWDRGGRWDIQYF. The DNA for the CDR3 is TGTGCCAGCAGCCTTTGGGACAGGGGAGGAAGGTGGGACATTCAGTACTTC.

The chain joins TRBV5-6 to TRBJ1-1, with TRBD1 matching 10 bases. From germline, CDR1 is SGHDT and CDR2 YYEEEE. After removal of 4 bases from V and 1 base from J, the junction contained 7 bases not matched to a gene. The CDR3 is made up of 16 amino acids. CDR3 sequence (DNA): TGTGCCAGCAGCCTGGGGGGACAGGGGTCGAACACTGAAGCTTTCTTT. Translating gives CASSLGGQGSNTEAFF. Combining the CDR3 with reference TRBV5-6 and TRBJ1-1 gives the whole variable domain DAGVTQSPTHLIKTRGQQVTLRCSPKSGHDTVSWYQQALGQGPQFIFQYYEEEERQRGNFPDRFSGHQFPNYSSELNVNALLLGDSALYLCASSLGGQGSNTEAFFGQGTRLTVV.

The chain recombines TRBV3-1 with TRBJ2-7; TRBD2 agrees at 12 bases. After removal of 4 bases from V and 1 base from J, the junction contained 5 bases not matched to a gene. The CDR3 has 16 amino acids. CDR1 is LGHDT and CDR2 is YNNKEL in the germline V gene (reference sequence). This CDR3 reads CASSLSLAGGSYEQYF. The CDR3 nucleotides read TGTGCCAGCAGCCTATCGCTAGCGGGAGGGTCCTACGAGCAGTACTTC.

This clonotype occurred a few times. The genes are TRBV7-2 and TRBJ2-3, with 9 bases aligning to TRBD2. The CDR3 covers 16 residues. The junction had 6 bases not matched to a gene; V was cut back by 1 base and J by 4 bases. Germline V gene lookup returns CDR1 SGHTA and CDR2 FQGNSA. The CDR3 loop reads CASSLVSSGRSDTQYF. The CDR3 DNA reads as TGTGCCAGCAGCTTAGTATCAAGCGGGAGGTCAGATACGCAGTATTTT. Full variable domain (remainder filled in from reference TRBV7-2 and TRBJ2-3): GAGVSQSPSNKVTEKGKDVELRCDPISGHTALYWYRQSLGQGLEFLIYFQGNSAPDKSGLPSDRFSAERTGGSVSTLTIQRTQQEDSAVYLCASSLVSSGRSDTQYFGPGTRLTVL.

A few counts support this clonotype. This rearrangement joins TRBV5-1 to TRBJ2-5; 10 nucleotides agree with TRBD2. The CDR3 has 16 amino acids. Germline V gene sequence: CDR1 SGHRS, CDR2 YFSETQ. Trimming at V came to 4 bases and at J to 2 bases, leaving 8 bases not matched to a gene. The CDR3 coding sequence is TGCGCCAGCAGCGGAAGACTAGCGGGTACACAAGAGACCCAGTACTTC. Its protein is CASSGRLAGTQETQYF.

This clonotype was counted between two and nine times. The CDR3 is CASSCRDSPLAQYF. CDR3 DNA: TGTGCCAGCAGCTGCCGGGACAGCCCATTAGCCCAGTACTTC. The rearrangement joins TRBV21-1 to TRBJ2-5; the DNA was not used to check the table's D call, TRBD1. TRBV21-1 is listed as a pseudogene. The CDR3 is 14 amino acids.

The chain recombines TRBV3-1 with TRBJ2-1, with 7 nucleotides matching TRBD2. CDR3 size: 17 residues. Germline V gene sequence: CDR1 LGHDT, CDR2 YNNKEL (reference sequence). V shed 0 bases, J shed 0 bases, and the junction held 5 bases outside the gene matches. Written as DNA, the CDR3 is TGTGCCAGCAGCCAAGACCTAGCGGCTTTCTCCTACAATGAGCAGTTCTTC. This gives the protein CASSQDLAAFSYNEQFF.

The table lists this clonotype with a few counts. The gene calls are TRBV20-1 and TRBJ2-1; 9 nucleotides line up with TRBD2. From germline, CDR1 is DFQATT and CDR2 SNEGSKA (reference sequence). The CDR3 sequence is 13 residues long. The CDR3 nucleotides are TGCAGGTGCAAGCGGGAGGCGTACAATGAGCAGTTCTTC. Translating it yields CRCKREAYNEQFF.

The chain links TRBV5-1 to TRBJ1-1; 7 bases align to TRBD1. After removal of 0 bases from V and 0 bases from J, the junction contained 11 bases not matched to a gene. The CDR3 loop spans 18 amino acids. Per germline, CDR1 SGHRS and CDR2 YFSETQ. CDR3 region: CASSLEAPRGGLNTEAFF. In DNA, the CDR3 is TGCGCCAGCAGCTTGGAGGCCCCCCGAGGGGGCCTGAACACTGAAGCTTTCTTT.

The chain combines TRBV12-3 or TRBV12-4 with TRBJ1-1, with D perhaps TRBD1 (5 bases). The CDR3 runs to 21 residues. Trimming pared 6 bases from V and 2 bases from J, leaving 34 bases between. The CDR3 is CASRLYPEFSSMARANTEAFF. The CDR3, as DNA: TGTGCCAGCAGATTATACCCCGAGTTCAGTAGTATGGCCAGGGCAAACACTGAAGCTTTCTTT.

This clonotype was counted only a few times. J is TRBJ2-2 and V is TRBV6-5; 7 positions agree with TRBD1. The V gene's germline CDR1 is MNHEY and CDR2 SVGAGI. This CDR3 has 16 amino acids. V dropped 2 bases and J dropped 2; count of bases not matched to a gene: 5. DNA for the CDR3: TGTGCCAGCAGTTACAAGGGGGCATTTAACACCGGGGAGCTGTTTTTT. Its translation: CASSYKGAFNTGELFF.

The table lists this clonotype with a few counts. The chain is built from TRBV5-6 and TRBJ2-1; D gene uncertain. Trimming shortened V by 1 base and J by 6 bases, and 8 bases separated the two germline ends. The CDR3 has 13 amino acids. Germline V CDR1 and CDR2: SGHDT, YYEEEE. CDR3 DNA: TGTGCCAGCAGCTTGTTGCAGGCCAATGAGCAGTTCTTC. Amino acid sequence: CASSLLQANEQFF.

This chain connects TRBV7-9 to TRBJ1-1; 8 nucleotides agree with TRBD1. CDR1 is SEHNR, CDR2 FQNEAQ, per germline (reference sequence). V shed 0 bases and J 0 bases; nucleotides not matched to a gene: 3. The CDR3 runs to 16 residues. CDR3 sequence (DNA): TGTGCCAGCAGCTTAGCCTGGACAGGGCTGAACACTGAAGCTTTCTTT. Translation: CASSLAWTGLNTEAFF.

This clonotype was counted a few times. The chain is built from TRBV29-1 and TRBJ2-2, with D perhaps TRBD2 (5 bases). The length of the CDR3 is 16 residues. Germline-derived CDR1 and CDR2 are SQVTM and ANQGSEA. Deletions cut 4 bases from V and 5 bases from J, with 20 bases between. CDR3 loop: CSVGLRTLHETGELFF. The CDR3 DNA reads TGCAGCGTTGGCCTCAGGACTCTACATGAAACCGGGGAGCTGTTTTTT.

This rearrangement joins TRBV28 to TRBJ1-2; TRBD1 is a possible D gene (6 bases). CDR1 MDHEN and CDR2 SYDVKM come from the germline V gene. The CDR3 consists of 12 residues. V gave up 3 bases and J gave up 7 bases, with 9 bases separating them. The CDR3 DNA reads TGTGCCAGCAGTTTGCTCAGGGGTGGCTACACCTTC. This gives the protein CASSLLRGGYTF.

In this sample, this clonotype turned up a few times. At one of its ends the junction is not consistent with the germline gene, which may arise from a read error. The rearrangement uses TRBV20-1 and TRBJ2-2; 9 bases are shared with TRBD2. Per the germline V gene, CDR1 is DFQATT and CDR2 is SNEGSKA (reference sequence). The CDR3 is 14 amino acids. The chain's CDR3 is CSASSSGNSGELFF. The DNA for the CDR3 is TGCAGTGCTAGTTCTAGCGGGAACTCCGGGGAGCTGTTTTTT.

The gene calls are TRBV20-1 and TRBJ2-5, with 11 nucleotides matching TRBD2. The CDR3 loop spans 16 amino acids. Germline V CDR1 and CDR2: DFQATT, SNEGSKA (reference sequence). Trimming removed 3 bases from V and 2 bases from J; junction bases left unmatched: 8. DNA of the CDR3: TGCAGTGCTAGGCGCCTGGGACTAGCGGAGCAAGAGACCCAGTACTTC. This encodes CSARRLGLAEQETQYF.

The chain couples TRBV4-1 to TRBJ2-1; 8 nucleotides line up with TRBD1. CDR1 MGHRA and CDR2 YSYEKL come from the germline V gene. V trimming: 4 bases; J trimming: 4 bases; junction bases outside the gene matches: 15. The CDR3 sequence is 18 residues long. CDR3: CASSPGQAITPFYNEQFF. The CDR3 bases are TGCGCCAGCAGCCCGGGACAGGCTATTACTCCCTTTTACAATGAGCAGTTCTTC.

The chain has TRBV5-1 and TRBJ1-5, with 8 nucleotides matching TRBD1. Germline-derived CDR1 and CDR2 are SGHRS and YFSETQ. The junction had 5 bases not matched to a gene; V was cut back by 5 bases and J by 4 bases. This CDR3 contains 14 residues. The CDR3 is CASRPGTGNQPQHF. For the CDR3, the DNA is TGCGCCAGCAGGCCCGGGACAGGTAATCAGCCCCAGCATTTT.

This clonotype was seen a handful of times. This sequence joins TRBV9 and TRBJ2-7; TRBD1 is a possible D gene (6 bases). CDR3 length: 15 amino acids. Germline assignment: CDR1 SGDLS and CDR2 YYNGEE. V lost 0 bases and J lost 3, with 13 bases in between. The CDR3, as DNA: TGTGCCAGCAGCGTAGGAGGGGGAGCTTTCTACGAGCAGTACTTC. Its translation: CASSVGGGAFYEQYF.

The rearrangement joins TRBV7-9 to TRBJ2-7; 14 bases map to TRBD2. The junction had 4 bases not matched to a gene; V was cut back by 4 bases and J by 5 bases. Germline V gives CDR1 SEHNR, CDR2 FQNEAQ (reference sequence). This CDR3 contains 15 residues. CDR3 coding DNA: TGTGCCAGCAGCTCGTGGACTAGCGGGAGGAACGAGCAGTACTTC. It encodes CASSSWTSGRNEQYF.

The table lists this clonotype with a few counts. The CDR3: CASSQRTSGETQYF. CDR3 bases: TGTGCCAGCAGCCAACGGACTAGCGGAGAGACCCAGTACTTC. The rearrangement links TRBV7-6 to TRBJ2-5; 10 positions agree with TRBD2. V lost 5 bases, J lost 4 bases, and 4 bases stayed unmatched. CDR1 and CDR2 (germline): SGHVS, FNYEAQ. This CDR3 is built from 14 residues.

In its sample, this clonotype was seen a few times. The V call is TRBV29-1, the J call TRBJ2-1; a possible D gene is TRBD1 (6 bases). The V end was cut by 5 bases, the J end by 2 bases, with 10 bases between. The germline CDR1 and CDR2 sequences are SQVTM and ANQGSEA. This CDR3 region has 13 residues. This CDR3 is CSVLRDTYNEQFF. DNA of the CDR3: TGCAGCGTTCTCCGGGACACCTACAATGAGCAGTTCTTC.

A few counts support this clonotype. V usage is TRBV20-1 and J usage is TRBJ2-1; 9 nucleotides align to TRBD2. Germline values: CDR1 DFQATT, CDR2 SNEGSKA (reference sequence). V gave up 3 bases and J gave up 12 bases; unmatched junction bases: 6. The CDR3 totals 12 residues. The DNA for the CDR3 is TGCAGTGCTAGGGGCGGGAGGGCCCCGCAGTTCTTC. Its translation: CSARGGRAPQFF.

The chain joins TRBV9 to TRBJ1-3, with D maybe TRBD1 (6 bases). The CDR3 is made up of 14 amino acids. Germline V CDR1 and CDR2: SGDLS, YYNGEE. V dropped 2 bases and J dropped 4 bases, with 10 bases sitting between them. This CDR3 is CASSVGGPGNTIYF. The CDR3 DNA is TGTGCCAGCAGCGTCGGGGGGCCGGGAAACACCATATATTTT.

This clonotype was counted once. This chain uses TRBV12-3 or TRBV12-4 with TRBJ2-1; 10 positions agree with TRBD2. The CDR3 covers 17 residues. Trimming took 7 bases from V and 9 from J; bases not matched to a gene: 18. CDR3 amino acids: CASTHSRGASGSLEQFF. DNA of the CDR3: TGTGCCAGCACTCACTCCAGGGGGGCTAGCGGGAGTCTTGAGCAGTTCTTC.

The V and J genes are TRBV29-1 and TRBJ2-2; 9 bases fit TRBD2. The germline V gene has CDR1 SQVTM and CDR2 ANQGSEA. The CDR3 contains 15 residues. The J segment lost 7 bases and the V segment lost 2 bases, leaving 8 bases of the junction unmatched. This CDR3 is CSVESRTSAYGELFF. DNA for the CDR3: TGCAGCGTTGAATCCAGGACTAGCGCGTACGGGGAGCTGTTTTTT.

This clonotype turned up a few times. The CDR3 nucleotides are TGCAGTGCTAGGGGTTGGGACAGAGAGACCCAGTACTTC. Translating gives CSARGWDRETQYF. The V call is TRBV20-1, the J call TRBJ2-5, with 7 nucleotides matching TRBD1. The CDR3 totals 13 residues. The germline V gene has CDR1 DFQATT and CDR2 SNEGSKA (reference sequence). V dropped 3 bases and J dropped 4; count of bases not matched to a gene: 5.